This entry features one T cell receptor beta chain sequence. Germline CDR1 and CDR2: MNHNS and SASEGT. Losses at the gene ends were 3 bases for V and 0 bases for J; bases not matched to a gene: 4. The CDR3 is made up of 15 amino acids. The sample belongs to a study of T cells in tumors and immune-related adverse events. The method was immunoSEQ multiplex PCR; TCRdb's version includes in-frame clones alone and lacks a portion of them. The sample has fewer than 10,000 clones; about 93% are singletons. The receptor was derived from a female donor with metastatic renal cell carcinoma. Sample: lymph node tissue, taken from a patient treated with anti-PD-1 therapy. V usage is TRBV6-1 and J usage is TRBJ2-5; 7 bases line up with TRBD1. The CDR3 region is CASSDRGQYQETQYF. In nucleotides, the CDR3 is TGTGCCAGCAGTGACAGGGGACAGTACCAAGAGACCCAGTACTTC.